This TCR beta chain was captured in a study of blood T cell repertoires in COVID-19. On the study more broadly: Spain, Italy and the United States supplied samples that represented acute and convalescent COVID-19.

Using immunoSEQ multiplex PCR, the repertoire was profiled, and TCRdb retains in-frame clones only, with some absent. The sample shows about 200,000 clones, around 85% of them seen only once. Sequencing input: peripheral blood. This receptor was obtained from a woman aged 65 to 85 with acute or convalescent COVID-19.

In nucleotides, the CDR3 is TGCGCCAGCAGCCAAGGTCGGGGGGCGAGGGCCGGGGAGCTGTTTTTT. Protein: CASSQGRGARAGELFF. This sequence joins TRBV4-1 and TRBJ2-2, with a tentative D call TRBD2 (7 bases). Trimming left V 1 base short and J 6 bases short, with 15 bases between. Germline V gives CDR1 MGHRA, CDR2 YSYEKL. The CDR3 is 16 residues long.